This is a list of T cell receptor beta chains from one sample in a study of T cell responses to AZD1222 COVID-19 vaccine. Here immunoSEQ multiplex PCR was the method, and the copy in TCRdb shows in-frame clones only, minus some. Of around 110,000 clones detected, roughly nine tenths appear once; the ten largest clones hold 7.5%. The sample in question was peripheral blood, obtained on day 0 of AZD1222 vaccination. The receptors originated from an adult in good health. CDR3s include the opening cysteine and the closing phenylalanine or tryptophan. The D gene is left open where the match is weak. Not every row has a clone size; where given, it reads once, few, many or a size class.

CDR3nt: TGTGCCAGCAGCTCCCGACAGTCTTCAACTAATGAAAAACTGTTTTTT
CDR3aa: CASSSRQSSTNEKLFF
v_gene: TRBV3-1/TRBV3-2
abundance: once
d_gene: NA
j_gene: TRBJ1-4

CDR3nt: TGCAGCGTTACCATGACTAGCGGGAGAACAGATACGCAGTATTTT
CDR3aa: CSVTMTSGRTDTQYF
v_gene: TRBV29-1
abundance: NA
d_gene: TRBD2
j_gene: TRBJ2-3

CDR3nt: TGCGCCAGCAGCCCCAGCGGGGGATGGGCAGATACGCAGTATTTT
CDR3aa: CASSPSGGWADTQYF
v_gene: TRBV4-1
abundance: NA
d_gene: TRBD2
j_gene: TRBJ2-3

CDR3nt: TGTGCCAGCAGCTTAAGGCACGGCAGCACTGAAGCTTTCTTT
CDR3aa: CASSLRHGSTEAFF
v_gene: TRBV7-3
abundance: NA
d_gene: NA
j_gene: TRBJ1-1

CDR3nt: TGTGCCAGCAACGTGGACAGGGGCAATGTGTTTTTT
CDR3aa: CASNVDRGNVFF
v_gene: TRBV28
abundance: NA
d_gene: TRBD1
j_gene: TRBJ1-4

CDR3nt: TGTGCCAGCAGTTTATCGAAGGTGTCAGGGGTTATGTTCTACGAGCAGTACTTC
CDR3aa: CASSLSKVSGVMFYEQYF
v_gene: TRBV27
abundance: NA
d_gene: NA
j_gene: TRBJ2-7

CDR3nt: TGCAGCGTTGGGGGGAACACCGGGGAGCTGTTTTTT
CDR3aa: CSVGGNTGELFF
v_gene: TRBV29-1
abundance: few
d_gene: NA
j_gene: TRBJ2-2

CDR3nt: TGTGCCAGCAGCCCCCTACGAGGGGATGGCTACACCTTC
CDR3aa: CASSPLRGDGYTF
v_gene: TRBV3-1/TRBV3-2
abundance: NA
d_gene: NA
j_gene: TRBJ1-2

CDR3nt: TGTGCCAGTAGTATAGGGGCCGGCTATGGCTACACCTTC
CDR3aa: CASSIGAGYGYTF
v_gene: TRBV19
abundance: once
d_gene: NA
j_gene: TRBJ1-2

CDR3nt: TGTGCCAGCAGCACCGCGGAAGGGCACTCCGGCGGGACCGGGGAGCTGTTTTTT
CDR3aa: CASSTAEGHSGGTGELFF
v_gene: TRBV21-1
abundance: once
d_gene: NA
j_gene: TRBJ2-2

CDR3nt: TGTGCCTTCAAGGGGGGGACTGAAGCTTTCTTT
CDR3aa: CAFKGGTEAFF
v_gene: TRBV4-2
abundance: NA
d_gene: NA
j_gene: TRBJ1-1

CDR3nt: TGTGCCAGCAGTCCTGGGACTAGCGGGAGCTACAATGAGCAGTTCTTC
CDR3aa: CASSPGTSGSYNEQFF
v_gene: TRBV27
abundance: NA
d_gene: TRBD2
j_gene: TRBJ2-1

CDR3nt: TGTGCCAGCAGCTCCATCGGACAGGGGGCTTTCTCTAGCACAGATACGCAGTATTTT
CDR3aa: CASSSIGQGAFSSTDTQYF
v_gene: TRBV7-3
abundance: NA
d_gene: TRBD1
j_gene: TRBJ2-3

CDR3nt: TGTGCCAGCAGCGCGAGGGGCGGGAGCACAGATACGCAGTATTTT
CDR3aa: CASSARGGSTDTQYF
v_gene: TRBV9
abundance: NA
d_gene: NA
j_gene: TRBJ2-3

CDR3nt: TGTGCCAGCACCCGGGGGGGTGTGGGGCAAGAGACCCAGTACTTC
CDR3aa: CASTRGGVGQETQYF
v_gene: TRBV5-4
abundance: NA
d_gene: TRBD2
j_gene: TRBJ2-5

CDR3nt: TGTGCCAGCAGCTTAGCCCCCAACAGGGATCGCAGCTACACCTTC
CDR3aa: CASSLAPNRDRSYTF
v_gene: TRBV7-2
abundance: NA
d_gene: NA
j_gene: TRBJ1-2

CDR3nt: TGTGCCAGCAGCAGGGATGGGGGGTGGACTGAAGCTTTCTTT
CDR3aa: CASSRDGGWTEAFF
v_gene: TRBV5-5
abundance: NA
d_gene: NA
j_gene: TRBJ1-1

CDR3nt: TGTGCCAGCAGCAAAGGAACTCTTAAACAGTCACCCCTCCACTTT
CDR3aa: CASSKGTLKQSPLHF
v_gene: TRBV21-1
abundance: NA
d_gene: NA
j_gene: TRBJ1-6

CDR3nt: TGTGCCAGCAGCCCGAGGGCAGATCTGAACACTGAAGCTTTCTTT
CDR3aa: CASSPRADLNTEAFF
v_gene: TRBV6-6
abundance: NA
d_gene: NA
j_gene: TRBJ1-1

CDR3nt: TGTGCCAGCAGTTTAGCAAGGGCGCCCACAGATACGCAGTATTTT
CDR3aa: CASSLARAPTDTQYF
v_gene: TRBV28
abundance: NA
d_gene: NA
j_gene: TRBJ2-3

CDR3nt: TGTGCCAGCAGCCGAGACATCGACGGTGAAAAACTGTTTTTT
CDR3aa: CASSRDIDGEKLFF
v_gene: TRBV3-1/TRBV3-2
abundance: NA
d_gene: NA
j_gene: TRBJ1-4

CDR3nt: TGTGCCATCAGGGCCTCCGGGACAGGGGGTAATAATTCACCCCTCCACTTT
CDR3aa: CAIRASGTGGNNSPLHF
v_gene: TRBV10-3
abundance: NA
d_gene: TRBD1
j_gene: TRBJ1-6

CDR3nt: TGTGCCATCAGTGACAGGAAGGGGATGAACACTGAAGCTTTCTTT
CDR3aa: CAISDRKGMNTEAFF
v_gene: TRBV10-3
abundance: NA
d_gene: NA
j_gene: TRBJ1-1

CDR3nt: TGTGCCAGCAGCCGTTCGGCTTGGGAGACTGGAAACACCATATATTTT
CDR3aa: CASSRSAWETGNTIYF
v_gene: TRBV3-1/TRBV3-2
abundance: NA
d_gene: NA
j_gene: TRBJ1-3

CDR3nt: TGTGCCAGCAGTTTTCTGAGGGGTACGGGTGGCACTGAAGCTTTCTTT
CDR3aa: CASSFLRGTGGTEAFF
v_gene: TRBV28
abundance: NA
d_gene: NA
j_gene: TRBJ1-1

CDR3nt: TGTGCCAGCACAGGGGGCACTAGTGGCTACACCTTC
CDR3aa: CASTGGTSGYTF
v_gene: TRBV9
abundance: NA
d_gene: TRBD1
j_gene: TRBJ1-2

CDR3nt: TGTGCCAGCAGCAAAACCGGGACCAACACCGGGGAGCTGTTTTTT
CDR3aa: CASSKTGTNTGELFF
v_gene: TRBV6-5
abundance: NA
d_gene: NA
j_gene: TRBJ2-2

CDR3nt: TGTGCCAGCAGCGTAGCTTGCCGGGACAGGGGGCCGAAGACCCAGTACTTC
CDR3aa: CASSVACRDRGPKTQYF
v_gene: TRBV9
abundance: NA
d_gene: TRBD1
j_gene: TRBJ2-5

CDR3nt: TGTGCCAGCAGTTTATTGGCTAGCAGCTCCTACAATGAGCAGTTCTTC
CDR3aa: CASSLLASSSYNEQFF
v_gene: TRBV28
abundance: NA
d_gene: NA
j_gene: TRBJ2-1

CDR3nt: TGTGCCAGCAGTTTAGCGAGGAACACCGGGGAGCTGTTTTTT
CDR3aa: CASSLARNTGELFF
v_gene: TRBV27
abundance: large
d_gene: NA
j_gene: TRBJ2-2

CDR3nt: TGTGCCAGCAGTTACTATACAGGCATGAACACTGAAGCTTTCTTT
CDR3aa: CASSYYTGMNTEAFF
v_gene: TRBV6-5
abundance: NA
d_gene: NA
j_gene: TRBJ1-1

CDR3nt: TGTGCCAGCAGTTACCCGACGGGGGGTTCCGGCTACACCTTC
CDR3aa: CASSYPTGGSGYTF
v_gene: TRBV6-2/TRBV6-3
abundance: NA
d_gene: NA
j_gene: TRBJ1-2

CDR3nt: TGTGCCACCAGTGAGTACAGCAATCAGCCCCAGCATTTT
CDR3aa: CATSEYSNQPQHF
v_gene: TRBV24-1
abundance: NA
d_gene: NA
j_gene: TRBJ1-5

CDR3nt: TGTGCCACTGGCCCCACCAAAATCTACAATGAGCAGTTCTTC
CDR3aa: CATGPTKIYNEQFF
v_gene: TRBV6-5
abundance: few
d_gene: NA
j_gene: TRBJ2-1

CDR3nt: TGTGCCAGCAGCGTAGGAGAGACCGCGAACACTGAAGCTTTCTTT
CDR3aa: CASSVGETANTEAFF
v_gene: TRBV9
abundance: NA
d_gene: NA
j_gene: TRBJ1-1

CDR3nt: TGTGCCTGGAGTGTATTAAGACACAGCGTGAGCTATGGCTACACCTTC
CDR3aa: CAWSVLRHSVSYGYTF
v_gene: TRBV30
abundance: NA
d_gene: NA
j_gene: TRBJ1-2

CDR3nt: TGTGCCAGCAGCTTACGATTAGCGGGGGGAAACAGTGAGCAGTTCTTC
CDR3aa: CASSLRLAGGNSEQFF
v_gene: TRBV7-2
abundance: NA
d_gene: TRBD2
j_gene: TRBJ2-1

CDR3nt: TGTGCCAGCAGCGTAGATCAGACAGGGCTCCCCTACGAGCAGTACTTC
CDR3aa: CASSVDQTGLPYEQYF
v_gene: TRBV9
abundance: NA
d_gene: TRBD1
j_gene: TRBJ2-7

CDR3nt: TGTGCCAGCAGTGGAGGTCGAGGAGGATTTTTCAACAATGAGCAGTTCTTC
CDR3aa: CASSGGRGGFFNNEQFF
v_gene: TRBV6-1
abundance: NA
d_gene: NA
j_gene: TRBJ2-1

CDR3nt: TGTGCCAGCAGTGAGACAGCAGGATCCTACGAGCAGTACTTC
CDR3aa: CASSETAGSYEQYF
v_gene: TRBV6-1
abundance: NA
d_gene: NA
j_gene: TRBJ2-7

CDR3nt: TGTGCCAGCAGCTTAGGACGGACAGGGAAGAAAAACACTGAAGCTTTCTTT
CDR3aa: CASSLGRTGKKNTEAFF
v_gene: TRBV7-9
abundance: few
d_gene: TRBD1
j_gene: TRBJ1-1

CDR3nt: TGTGCCAGCAGTTACGGGGGCAATCAGCCCCAGCATTTT
CDR3aa: CASSYGGNQPQHF
v_gene: TRBV12-3/TRBV12-4
abundance: NA
d_gene: NA
j_gene: TRBJ1-5